What follows are 21 T cell receptor beta chains derived from one specimen sequenced in a study of T cell repertoires in cytomegalovirus infection. TCRdb re-called the reads through MiXCR, storing one row per CDR3 protein. The sample includes some 450,000 distinct CDR3 sequences, roughly 31% of them seen just once. Material: PBMCs. The receptors come from a human donor in good health (CMV status not recorded). Some clones in this sample may be carry-over from other donors' samples.

The chain is built from TRBV23-1 and TRBJ2-2; TRBD1 matches at 7 bases. TRBV23-1 is an ORF; its function is uncertain. Losses at the gene ends were 2 bases for V and 3 bases for J; bases not matched to a gene: 9. The CDR3 is made up of 17 amino acids. The CDR3 DNA follows: TGCGCCAGCAGTCAAGAGAGGGGGCGCGTGTACACCGGGGAGCTGTTTTTT. Translating it yields CASSQERGRVYTGELFF.

This clonotype has more than one count but fewer than ten. The chain has TRBV6-1 and TRBJ1-3; D is ambiguous. V was cut by 6 bases and J by 0 bases, with 9 bases left in between. The CDR3 runs to 14 residues. Germline lookup yields CDR1 MNHNS and CDR2 SASEGT. CDR3 amino acids: CASRAEISGNTIYF. The CDR3 bases are TGTGCCAGCAGAGCAGAGATCTCTGGAAACACCATATATTTT.

The chain carries TRBV6-4 and TRBJ2-3; TRBD2 matches at 7 bases. This CDR3 spans 13 amino acids. The V and J ends lost 3 bases and 3 bases, in that order; junction bases with no gene match: 0. Germline loops: CDR1 MRHNA, CDR2 SNTAGT. The CDR3 loop is CASSERGTDTQYF. CDR3 coding DNA: TGTGCCAGCAGTGAGCGGGGGACAGATACGCAGTATTTT.

The sample holds a few counts of this clonotype. The chain has TRBV2 and TRBJ2-1; 9 bases agree with TRBD1. The CDR3 length is 15 residues. The J segment lost 3 bases and the V segment lost 5 bases, leaving 5 bases of the junction unmatched. The germline V gene encodes CDR1 SNHLY and CDR2 FYNNEI. The CDR3 protein is CASSTTGQGYNEQFF. CDR3 coding DNA: TGTGCCAGCAGTACAACGGGACAGGGCTACAATGAGCAGTTCTTC.

This sequence joins TRBV5-4 and TRBJ2-1, with TRBD2 identical over 8 bases. The trim removed 7 bases at V and 6 bases at J, leaving 12 bases unmatched. Germline V gives CDR1 SGHNT, CDR2 YYREEE (reference sequence). This CDR3 spans 15 amino acids. Here the CDR3 reads CASWWAGGILNEQFF. As DNA, the CDR3 is TGTGCCAGCTGGTGGGCGGGGGGCATCCTCAATGAGCAGTTCTTC. Drawing the rest from reference TRBV5-4 and TRBJ2-1, the complete variable domain is ETGVTQSPTHLIKTRGQQVTLRCSSQSGHNTVSWYQQALGQGPQFIFQYYREEENGRGNFPPRFSGLQFPNYSSELNVNALELDDSALYLCASWWAGGILNEQFFGPGTRLTVL.

On this clonotype: This CDR3 fails to terminate in the conserved phenylalanine or tryptophan, so it likely reflects a read error. The V gene is TRBV27, the J gene TRBJ1-1, with D unresolved. Between the trimmed V and J ends, which lost 0 bases and 1 base, there was a span of 12 bases. The germline V gene has CDR1 MNHEY and CDR2 SMNVEV (reference sequence). The CDR3 covers 16 residues. CDR3: CASSLSASVRNTEAFL. The CDR3 bases are TGTGCCAGCAGTTTATCCGCGTCAGTTAGGAACACTGAAGCTTTCCTT.

This clonotype showed up many times. The chain joins TRBV6-1 to TRBJ2-1; tentative D call: TRBD2 (6 bases). The CDR3 is 17 amino acids. Trimming took 3 bases from V and 6 from J, leaving 21 bases between them. Germline V gene lookup returns CDR1 MNHNS and CDR2 SASEGT. CDR3 in DNA: TGTGCCAGCAGTGACGCCCGGTCAGGGAGGTCCCTCAATGAGCAGTTCTTC. Its translation is CASSDARSGRSLNEQFF.

Many counts were recorded for this clonotype. The chain couples TRBV12-3 or TRBV12-4 to TRBJ2-3; D is ambiguous. The CDR3 length is 13 residues. The germline V and J ends were trimmed by 5 bases and 3 bases, with 9 bases remaining between them. The CDR3 loop reads CASSPVGTDTQYF. In DNA, the CDR3 is TGTGCCAGCAGTCCGGTGGGTACAGATACGCAGTATTTT.

The chain combines TRBV10-3 with TRBJ2-7, with 9 bases aligning to TRBD1. V shed 7 bases, J shed 4 bases, and the junction held 11 bases outside the gene matches. In germline, CDR1 is ENHRY, CDR2 SYGVKD. The CDR3 extends over 15 amino acids. The CDR3 sequence is CAITSDRGSFYEQYF. DNA of the CDR3: TGTGCCATCACGTCCGACAGGGGGTCTTTTTACGAGCAGTACTTC.

This chain joins TRBV6-1 and TRBJ2-5; the D gene is possibly TRBD1 (6 bases). The CDR3 sequence is 16 residues long. Deletions cut 3 bases from V and 5 bases from J, with 19 bases between. The germline CDR1 and CDR2 sequences are MNHNS and SASEGT. The CDR3 sequence: CASSDPPGQIQETQYF. CDR3 nucleotides: TGTGCCAGCAGTGACCCTCCCGGACAGATTCAGGAGACCCAGTACTTC.

This clonotype was seen a few times. V is TRBV5-6 and J is TRBJ2-1; D not resolved. The V and J ends lost 0 bases and 0 bases respectively, with 13 bases between them. This CDR3 is 17 amino acids long. Germline CDR1 SGHDT, CDR2 YYEEEE. The CDR3 reads CASSLVVSYSSYNEQFF. The CDR3 DNA reads TGTGCCAGCAGCTTGGTTGTTAGCTACAGCTCCTACAATGAGCAGTTCTTC.

The chain carries TRBV24-1 and TRBJ2-3; a weak D match, TRBD1 (6 bases). V was trimmed by 9 bases and J by 2 bases, leaving 14 bases between them. The CDR3 has 14 residues. CDR1 and CDR2 from the germline V gene are KGHDR and SFDVKD. CDR3: CATGSGHLTDTQYF. CDR3 in DNA: TGTGCCACCGGATCGGGACACCTCACAGATACGCAGTATTTT.

This clonotype was observed a handful of times. The genes are TRBV6-5 and TRBJ2-2; weak D call: TRBD2 (5 bases). There are 15 residues in the CDR3. The germline gives CDR1 MNHEY, CDR2 SVGAGI. The germline V and J ends were trimmed by 7 bases and 2 bases, with 14 bases remaining between them. The CDR3 is CASNELRTNTGELFF. DNA for the CDR3: TGTGCCAGCAACGAGCTGCGGACTAACACCGGGGAGCTGTTTTTT.

The chain joins TRBV10-2 to TRBJ2-3; D may be TRBD2 (7 bases). V was cut by 6 bases and J by 6 bases, with 22 bases left in between. This CDR3 comprises 16 residues. CDR1 and CDR2 (germline): WSHSY, SAAADI. The DNA for the CDR3 is TGCGCCAGCAGCGGACAGTTGGAGGGAGGGGGGGATACGCAGTATTTT. Its translation: CASSGQLEGGGDTQYF.

This clonotype was observed a few times. V usage is TRBV20-1 and J usage is TRBJ2-5; 11 bases match TRBD1. Looked up from germline, CDR1 is DFQATT and CDR2 is SNEGSKA (reference sequence). V lost 1 base and J lost 5; bases outside the gene matches: 6. CDR3 length equals 15 residues. The CDR3 spells CSARGPGQGGETQYF. The CDR3 region has the DNA TGCAGTGCTAGAGGTCCGGGACAGGGGGGGGAGACCCAGTACTTC.

V is TRBV7-2 and J is TRBJ2-1; D is possibly TRBD2 (7 bases). Trimming left V 3 bases short and J 9 bases short, with 18 bases between. Germline values: CDR1 SGHTA, CDR2 FQGNSA. This CDR3 spans 15 amino acids. CDR3 in amino acids: CASSFGGRGRGEQFF. The CDR3 DNA sequence: TGTGCCAGCAGCTTCGGGGGGCGGGGGAGGGGTGAGCAGTTCTTC.

This clonotype appeared many times. This chain uses TRBV7-2 with TRBJ2-1, with 8 bases identical to TRBD2. There are 15 residues in the CDR3. The germline V gene encodes CDR1 SGHTA and CDR2 FQGNSA. V was clipped by 1 base and J by 4 bases; unmatched bases: 3. The CDR3 region has the DNA TGTGCCAGCAGCTTAGTAGCGGGGAGTTACAATGAGCAGTTCTTC. Amino acid sequence: CASSLVAGSYNEQFF.

At least ten counts were recorded for this clonotype. V is TRBV6-6 and J is TRBJ1-1; D uncertain. CDR1 MNHNY and CDR2 SVGAGI come from the germline V gene (reference sequence). V was clipped by 2 bases and J by 6 bases, with 7 bases between them. There are 12 residues in the CDR3. The CDR3 DNA follows: TGTGCCAGCAGTTACCCCTCTTCTGAAGCTTTCTTT. Translating it yields CASSYPSSEAFF.

This clonotype was observed a few times. V gene TRBV14 combines with J gene TRBJ2-1; 7 bases map to TRBD2. Per germline, CDR1 SGHDN and CDR2 FVKESK. The trim removed 4 bases at V and 1 base at J, leaving 1 base unmatched. The CDR3 runs 14 residues. CDR3 bases: TGTGCCAGCAGCCCGGGACTATCCTACAATGAGCAGTTCTTC. It codes for CASSPGLSYNEQFF.

The chain has TRBV28 and TRBJ2-1; 7 positions agree with TRBD2. V gave up 2 bases and J gave up 13 bases; unmatched junction bases: 11. Per the germline V gene, CDR1 is MDHEN and CDR2 is SYDVKM. The CDR3 loop spans 14 amino acids. CDR3 region: CASSLGLAVDAQFF. CDR3 DNA sequence: TGTGCCAGCAGTTTAGGGCTAGCGGTCGACGCACAGTTCTTC.

The V and J genes are TRBV10-3 and TRBJ2-7; D tentatively reads TRBD1 or TRBD2 (5 bases each). The CDR3 sequence is 15 residues long. CDR1 is ENHRY, CDR2 SYGVKD, per germline. Trimming removed 3 bases at V and 2 bases at J, with 14 bases between. CDR3 bases: TGTGCCATCAGTGACTCCGGGACCCATACCTACGAGCAGTACTTC. Translating gives CAISDSGTHTYEQYF.